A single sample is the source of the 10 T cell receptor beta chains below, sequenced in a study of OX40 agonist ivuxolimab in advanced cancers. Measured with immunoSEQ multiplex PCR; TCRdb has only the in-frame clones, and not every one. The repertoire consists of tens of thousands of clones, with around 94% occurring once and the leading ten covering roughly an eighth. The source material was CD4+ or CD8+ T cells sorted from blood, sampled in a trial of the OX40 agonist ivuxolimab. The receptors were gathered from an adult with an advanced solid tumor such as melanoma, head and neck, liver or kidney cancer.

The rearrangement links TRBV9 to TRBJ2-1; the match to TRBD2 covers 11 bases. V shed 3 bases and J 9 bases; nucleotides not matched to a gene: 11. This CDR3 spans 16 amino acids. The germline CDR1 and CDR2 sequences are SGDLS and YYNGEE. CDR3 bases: TGTGCCAGCAGCGAGGGACTAGCGGACCTTCGGACTGAGCAGTTCTTC. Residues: CASSEGLADLRTEQFF. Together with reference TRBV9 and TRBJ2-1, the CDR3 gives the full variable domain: DSGVTQTPKHLITATGQRVTLRCSPRSGDLSVYWYQQSLDQGLQFLIQYYNGEERAKGNILERFSAQQFPDLHSELNLSSLELGDSALYFCASSEGLADLRTEQFFGPGTRLTVL.

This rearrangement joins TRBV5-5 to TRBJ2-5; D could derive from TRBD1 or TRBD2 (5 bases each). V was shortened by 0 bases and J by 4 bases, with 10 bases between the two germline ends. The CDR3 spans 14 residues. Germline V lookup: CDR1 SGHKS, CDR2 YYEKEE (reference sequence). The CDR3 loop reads CASSLGPGTETQYF. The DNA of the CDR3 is TGTGCCAGCAGCTTGGGCCCAGGGACAGAGACCCAGTACTTC.

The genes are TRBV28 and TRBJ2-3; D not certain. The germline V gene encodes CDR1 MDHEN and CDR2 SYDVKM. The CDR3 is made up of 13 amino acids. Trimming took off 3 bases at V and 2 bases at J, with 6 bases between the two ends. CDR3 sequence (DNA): TGTGCCAGCAGTTTGGGTGTCACAGATACGCAGTATTTT. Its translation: CASSLGVTDTQYF.

This CDR3 is CASSPLQGLGGPRGYEQYF. The CDR3 DNA sequence: TGTGCCAGCAGCCCTCTCCAGGGACTAGGGGGTCCCAGGGGCTACGAGCAGTACTTC. The chain links TRBV11-2 to TRBJ2-7; 8 bases fit TRBD2. This CDR3 comprises 19 residues. The ends lost 5 bases at V and 3 bases at J; junction bases unmatched: 21. Germline CDR1 reads SGHAT; CDR2 reads FQNNGV.

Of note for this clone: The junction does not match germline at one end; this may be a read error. The CDR3 region is CASSPTGMNEQCF. CDR3 nucleotide sequence: TGTGCCAGCTCACCAACAGGGATGAACGAGCAGTGCTTC. This chain connects TRBV18 to TRBJ2-7, with D maybe TRBD1 (6 bases). CDR1 and CDR2 (germline): KGHSH, LQKENI. This CDR3 region has 13 residues.

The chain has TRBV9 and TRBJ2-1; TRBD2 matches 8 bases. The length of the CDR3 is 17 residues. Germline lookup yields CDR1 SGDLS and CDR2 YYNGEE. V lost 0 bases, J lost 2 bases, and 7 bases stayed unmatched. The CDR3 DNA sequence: TGTGCCAGCAGCGTAGCTACGGGGGGGATCCCCTACAATGAGCAGTTCTTC. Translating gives CASSVATGGIPYNEQFF.

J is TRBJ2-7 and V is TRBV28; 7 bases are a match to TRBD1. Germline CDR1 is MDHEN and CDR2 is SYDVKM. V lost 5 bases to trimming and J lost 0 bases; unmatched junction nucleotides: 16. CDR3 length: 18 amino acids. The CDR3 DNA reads TGTGCCAGCAGTCGCGCTAGCATAACAGGGGTAGGCTCCTACGAGCAGTACTTC. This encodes CASSRASITGVGSYEQYF.

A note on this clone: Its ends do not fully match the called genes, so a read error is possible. The CDR3 coding sequence is TGTGCTAGCAGCCCCGGTGAGGCTATCCAAGAGACCCAGTACTTC. This encodes CASSPGEAIQETQYF. The chain is built from TRBV7-7 and TRBJ2-5; D is unresolved. CDR3 length: 15 residues. The germline V gene encodes CDR1 SSHAT and CDR2 FNYEAQ (reference sequence).

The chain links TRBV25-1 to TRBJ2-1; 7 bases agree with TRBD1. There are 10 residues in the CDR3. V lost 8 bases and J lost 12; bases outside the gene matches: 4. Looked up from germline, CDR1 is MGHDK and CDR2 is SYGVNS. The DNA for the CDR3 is TGTGCCAGCTACGGGACAGTGCAGTTCTTC. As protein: CASYGTVQFF.

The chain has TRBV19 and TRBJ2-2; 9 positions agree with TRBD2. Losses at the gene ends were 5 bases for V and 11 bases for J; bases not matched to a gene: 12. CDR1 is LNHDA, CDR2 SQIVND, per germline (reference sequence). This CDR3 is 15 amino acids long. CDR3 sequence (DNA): TGTGCCAGTAGTCCTCACGGACTAGCGCAGGACGAGCTGTTTTTT. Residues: CASSPHGLAQDELFF.